A selection of T cell receptor beta chains follows, all from one sample in a study of immune cell composition in non-small cell lung cancer. Sequencing used immunoSEQ multiplex PCR; TCRdb keeps in-frame clones, though not all of them. This table holds some 410 clones, around 80% found once. The sample was non-adjacent lung tissue. These receptors all stem from a human donor with non-small cell lung cancer. The CDR3 runs from the conserved cysteine through the conserved F or W. Fields, in order: V gene, J gene, CDR3 protein.

>TRBV5-6|TRBJ1-1
CASTFLGQGTSNTEAFF
>TRBV6-5|TRBJ2-7
CASRYTGRLAYEQYF
>TRBV6-1|TRBJ1-5
CASSPRGEGQPQHF
>TRBV7-9|TRBJ1-2
CASSSPGHPYGYTF
>TRBV7-2|TRBJ2-1
CASSSGQVYEQFF
>TRBV4-3|TRBJ2-6
CASSQGDRPSGANVLTF
>TRBV27|TRBJ1-5
CASSSTVNQPQHF
>TRBV7-2|TRBJ1-1
CASSSLSRGQGNTEAFF
>TRBV9|TRBJ2-7
CASSPSGTRYEQYF
>TRBV19|TRBJ2-3
CASSINGWGADTQYF
>TRBV2|TRBJ1-6
CASRIGSGRGSYNSPLHF
>TRBV28|TRBJ2-1
CASSLSTGLAGGPSSYNEQFF
>TRBV10-3|TRBJ1-6
CASGRGTENSPLHF
>TRBV15|TRBJ2-7
CATSKSSGSEQYF
>TRBV7-9|TRBJ2-4
CASSPSIQYF
>TRBV7-3|TRBJ2-1
CASSPVGQGHNEQFF
>TRBV18|TRBJ2-7
CASSPTFGGSEQYF
>TRBV5-4|TRBJ1-5
CASSPVPSGQPQHF
>TRBV5-4|TRBJ1-6
CASGQLLNSPLHF
>TRBV5-5|TRBJ2-1
CATGLAGGVREQFF
>TRBV4-3|TRBJ2-2
CASSQELAANTGELFF
>TRBV7-9|TRBJ1-5
CASSLAATGEGQPQHF
>TRBV7-7|TRBJ2-1
CASSLDAGLNNEQFF
>TRBV30|TRBJ2-3
CAWSTGVLGDTQYF
>TRBV7-2|TRBJ2-1
CASSPMASSYNEQFF
>TRBV5-5|TRBJ1-1
CASSLALANTEAFF